The rows below give T cell receptor beta chains drawn from one sample of a study of T cell changes during pregnancy in multiple sclerosis. Using immunoSEQ multiplex PCR, the repertoire was profiled, and TCRdb retains in-frame clones only, with some absent. The table lists 130,000 or so clones, around 95% of them singletons. This specimen consisted of peripheral blood, obtained after pregnancy. The receptors derive from a female donor with multiple sclerosis, enrolled in a pregnancy study. CDR3s include the opening cysteine and the closing phenylalanine or tryptophan. Size values are once, few and many counts, or a class for expanded clones, and some rows have none.

cdr3_aa | v_call | clone_size | cdr3_length | j_call
CAWSVSLAGGGDTQYF | TRBV30 | - | 16 | TRBJ2-3
CASSPPDKYEQYF | TRBV11-1 | - | 13 | TRBJ2-7
CASQLAGGHNEQFF | TRBV28 | few | 14 | TRBJ2-1
CASSSYRDRQIYEQYF | TRBV7-6 | - | 16 | TRBJ2-7
CASLLKDTQYF | TRBV6-1 | - | 11 | TRBJ2-3
CASSLHQGTRRNQPQHF | TRBV28 | - | 17 | TRBJ1-5
CASSFRQYSYNEQFF | TRBV7-9 | - | 15 | TRBJ2-1
CASSPGADSNQPQHF | TRBV18 | - | 15 | TRBJ1-5
CASSLGTGDYQPQHF | TRBV7-6 | - | 15 | TRBJ1-5
CASSLVLGTVEAFF | TRBV16 | - | 14 | TRBJ1-1
CASSTLSGTFGEQFF | TRBV6-6 | - | 15 | TRBJ2-1
CASSLMRDSFSGANVLTF | TRBV7-9 | - | 18 | TRBJ2-6
CASSQEGLADNEQFF | TRBV4-3 | - | 15 | TRBJ2-1
CASSVERLNQPQHF | TRBV2 | - | 14 | TRBJ1-5
CASSLARNEQFF | TRBV7-9 | - | 12 | TRBJ2-1
CASSLQRLAGGRGYEQYF | TRBV5-1 | - | 18 | TRBJ2-7
CASSLDRPATNEKLFF | TRBV2 | - | 16 | TRBJ1-4
CANTRLAGGGMADTQYF | TRBV7-2 | - | 17 | TRBJ2-3
CASSVVGGGSNEQFF | TRBV9 | - | 15 | TRBJ2-1
CASSPLGLAGGLSYEQYF | TRBV18 | - | 18 | TRBJ2-7
CASSPIQLAGSYNEQFF | TRBV18 | - | 17 | TRBJ2-1
CASSPGGGRQETQYF | TRBV5-6 | once | 15 | TRBJ2-5
CASSLVGGNNQPQHF | TRBV28 | - | 15 | TRBJ1-5
CASSLAGANTGELFF | TRBV5-4 | - | 15 | TRBJ2-2
CASSARQLSGPTDTQYF | TRBV9 | - | 17 | TRBJ2-3
CATSRDRVPGEQYF | TRBV15 | - | 14 | TRBJ2-7
CASSLSVGGGNTIYF | TRBV28 | - | 15 | TRBJ1-3
CASSPDIVRDTGELFF | TRBV18 | - | 16 | TRBJ2-2
CASSLAGRHYEQYF | TRBV19 | - | 14 | TRBJ2-7
CASSSGTLYGYTF | TRBV25-1 | - | 13 | TRBJ1-2
CAWSRQAEKLFF | TRBV30 | - | 12 | TRBJ1-4
CASSSDRPADTQYF | TRBV28 | - | 14 | TRBJ2-3
CASSLEGGGELFF | TRBV5-4 | - | 13 | TRBJ2-2
CASSPGTGELFF | TRBV19 | - | 12 | TRBJ2-2
CASSPGSGSAFF | TRBV11-2 | - | 12 | TRBJ1-1
CASSYYAGSVGELFF | TRBV27 | - | 15 | TRBJ2-2
CATSSLFGQGGTEAFF | TRBV15 | - | 16 | TRBJ1-1
CSARDPLTQYF | TRBV20-1 | - | 11 | TRBJ2-5